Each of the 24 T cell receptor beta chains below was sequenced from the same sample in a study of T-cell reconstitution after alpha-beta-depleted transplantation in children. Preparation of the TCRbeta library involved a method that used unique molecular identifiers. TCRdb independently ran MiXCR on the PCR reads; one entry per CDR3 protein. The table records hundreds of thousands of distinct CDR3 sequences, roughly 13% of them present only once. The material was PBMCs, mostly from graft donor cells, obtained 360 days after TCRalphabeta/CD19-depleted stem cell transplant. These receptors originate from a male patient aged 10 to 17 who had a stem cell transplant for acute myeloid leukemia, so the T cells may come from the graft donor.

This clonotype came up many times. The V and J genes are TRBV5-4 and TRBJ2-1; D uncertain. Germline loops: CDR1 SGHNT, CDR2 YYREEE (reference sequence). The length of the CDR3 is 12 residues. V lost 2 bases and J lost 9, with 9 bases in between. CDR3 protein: CASSFHLGEQFF. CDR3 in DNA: TGTGCCAGCAGCTTTCACCTCGGTGAGCAGTTCTTC.

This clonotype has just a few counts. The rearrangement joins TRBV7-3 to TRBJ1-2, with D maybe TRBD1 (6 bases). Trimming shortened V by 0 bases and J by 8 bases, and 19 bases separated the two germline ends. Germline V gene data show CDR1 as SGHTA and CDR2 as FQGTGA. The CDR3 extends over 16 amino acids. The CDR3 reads CASSLTTGTPNQGYTF. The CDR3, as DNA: TGTGCCAGCAGCTTAACGACCGGGACACCCAACCAGGGCTACACCTTC.

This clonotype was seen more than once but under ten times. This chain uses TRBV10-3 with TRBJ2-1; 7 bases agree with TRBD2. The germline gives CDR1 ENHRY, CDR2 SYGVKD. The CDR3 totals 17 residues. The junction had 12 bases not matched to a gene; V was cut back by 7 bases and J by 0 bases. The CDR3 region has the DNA TGTGCCATCAACGGGGGGAGCCTGAGGAGCTCCTACAATGAGCAGTTCTTC. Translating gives CAINGGSLRSSYNEQFF.

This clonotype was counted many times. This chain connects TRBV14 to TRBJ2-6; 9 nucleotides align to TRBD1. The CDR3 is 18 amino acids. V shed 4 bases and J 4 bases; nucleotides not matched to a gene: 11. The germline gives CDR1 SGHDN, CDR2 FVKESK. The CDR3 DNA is TGTGCCAGCAGCCGACAGACAGGGGGAGTATACGGGGCCAACGTCCTGACTTTC. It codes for CASSRQTGGVYGANVLTF.

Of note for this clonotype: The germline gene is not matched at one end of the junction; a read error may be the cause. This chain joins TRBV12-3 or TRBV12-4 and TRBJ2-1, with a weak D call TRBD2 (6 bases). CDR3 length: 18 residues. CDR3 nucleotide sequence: TGTACCAGCTGGATCCCACCTCTCTGGTGGCGGGACTACAATGAGCAGTTCTTC. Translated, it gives CTSWIPPLWWRDYNEQFF.

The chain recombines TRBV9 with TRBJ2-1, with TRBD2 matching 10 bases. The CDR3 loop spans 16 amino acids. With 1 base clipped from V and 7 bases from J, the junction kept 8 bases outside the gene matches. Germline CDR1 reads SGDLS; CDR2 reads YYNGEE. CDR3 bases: TGTGCCAGCAGCGTATGGCGGACTAGCGGTTGGAATGAGCAGTTCTTC. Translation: CASSVWRTSGWNEQFF.

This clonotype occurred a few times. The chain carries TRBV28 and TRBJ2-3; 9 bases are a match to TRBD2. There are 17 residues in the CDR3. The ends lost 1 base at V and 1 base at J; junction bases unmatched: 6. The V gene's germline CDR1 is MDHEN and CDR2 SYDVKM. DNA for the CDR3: TGTGCCAGCAGTTTATCCGGGCTAGCGGGACGCACAGATACGCAGTATTTT. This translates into CASSLSGLAGRTDTQYF.

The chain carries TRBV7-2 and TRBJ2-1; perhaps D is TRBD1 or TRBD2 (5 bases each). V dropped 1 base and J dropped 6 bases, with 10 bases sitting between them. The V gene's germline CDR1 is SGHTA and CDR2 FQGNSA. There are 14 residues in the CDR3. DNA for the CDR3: TGTGCCAGCAGCTTAGTCGGGACGGTCAATGAGCAGTTCTTC. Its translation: CASSLVGTVNEQFF.

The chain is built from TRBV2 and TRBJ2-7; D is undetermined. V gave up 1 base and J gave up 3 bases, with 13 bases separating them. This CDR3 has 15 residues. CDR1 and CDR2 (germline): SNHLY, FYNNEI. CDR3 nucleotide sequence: TGTGCCAGCAGTGAAGGGGTAAGACGGTACTACGAGCAGTACTTC. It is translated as CASSEGVRRYYEQYF.

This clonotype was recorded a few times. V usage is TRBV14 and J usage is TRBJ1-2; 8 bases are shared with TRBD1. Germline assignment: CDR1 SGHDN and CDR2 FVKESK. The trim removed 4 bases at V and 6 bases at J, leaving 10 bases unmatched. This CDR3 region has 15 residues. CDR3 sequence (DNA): TGTGCCAGCAGCCTAACCCGGACAGGGAGGCATGGCTACACCTTC. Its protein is CASSLTRTGRHGYTF.

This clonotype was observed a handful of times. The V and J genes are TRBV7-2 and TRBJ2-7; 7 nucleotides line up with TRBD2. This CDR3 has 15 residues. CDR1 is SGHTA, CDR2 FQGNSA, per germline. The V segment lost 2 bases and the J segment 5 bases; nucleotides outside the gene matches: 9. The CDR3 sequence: CASSLLSGPPNEQYF. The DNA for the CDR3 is TGTGCCAGCAGCTTACTTAGCGGGCCCCCCAACGAGCAGTACTTC.

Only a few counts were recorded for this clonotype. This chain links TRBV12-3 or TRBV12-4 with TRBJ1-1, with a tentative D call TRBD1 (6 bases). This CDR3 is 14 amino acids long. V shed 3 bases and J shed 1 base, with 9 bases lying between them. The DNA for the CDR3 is TGTGCCAGCAGTTTTCCGACAGGGAACACTGAAGCTTTCTTT. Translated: CASSFPTGNTEAFF.

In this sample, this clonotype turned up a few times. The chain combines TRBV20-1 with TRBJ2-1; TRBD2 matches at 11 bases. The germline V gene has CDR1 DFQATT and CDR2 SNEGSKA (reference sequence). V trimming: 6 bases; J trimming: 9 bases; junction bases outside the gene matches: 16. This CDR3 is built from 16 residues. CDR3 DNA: TGCAGTGCCGAGGGGGCTTGGCTAGCGGGAGGTGGTGAGCAGTTCTTC. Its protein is CSAEGAWLAGGGEQFF.

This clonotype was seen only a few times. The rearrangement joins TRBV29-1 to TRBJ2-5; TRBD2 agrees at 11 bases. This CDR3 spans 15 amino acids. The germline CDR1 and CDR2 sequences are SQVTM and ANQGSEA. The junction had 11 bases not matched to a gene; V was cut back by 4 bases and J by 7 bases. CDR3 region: CSVGVSGRARGTQYF. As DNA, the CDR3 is TGCAGCGTTGGAGTTAGCGGGAGGGCTCGGGGGACCCAGTACTTC.

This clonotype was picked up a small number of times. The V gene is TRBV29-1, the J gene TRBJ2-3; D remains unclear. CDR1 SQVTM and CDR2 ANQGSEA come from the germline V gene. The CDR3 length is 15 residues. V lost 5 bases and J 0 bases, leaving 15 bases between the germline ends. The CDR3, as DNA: TGCAGCGTTCTCCTCCCTTATGCTAGCACAGATACGCAGTATTTT. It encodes CSVLLPYASTDTQYF.

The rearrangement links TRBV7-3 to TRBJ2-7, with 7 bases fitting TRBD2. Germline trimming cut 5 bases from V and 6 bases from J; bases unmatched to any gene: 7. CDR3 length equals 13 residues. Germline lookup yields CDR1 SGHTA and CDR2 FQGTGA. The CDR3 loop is CASSPRTSGEQYF. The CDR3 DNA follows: TGTGCCAGCAGCCCCAGGACTAGTGGCGAGCAGTACTTC.

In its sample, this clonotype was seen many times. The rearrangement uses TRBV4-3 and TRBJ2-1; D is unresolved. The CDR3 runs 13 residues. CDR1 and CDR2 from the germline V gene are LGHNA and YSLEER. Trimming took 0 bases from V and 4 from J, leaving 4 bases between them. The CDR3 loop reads CASSQENYNEQFF. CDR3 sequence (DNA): TGCGCCAGCAGCCAAGAAAATTACAATGAGCAGTTCTTC.

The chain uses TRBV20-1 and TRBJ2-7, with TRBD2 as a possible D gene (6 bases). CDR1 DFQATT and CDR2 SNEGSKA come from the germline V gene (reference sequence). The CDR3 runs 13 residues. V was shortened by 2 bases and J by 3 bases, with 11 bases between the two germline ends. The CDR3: CSARRREGYEQYF. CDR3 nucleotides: TGCAGTGCTAGACGGCGGGAAGGCTACGAGCAGTACTTC.

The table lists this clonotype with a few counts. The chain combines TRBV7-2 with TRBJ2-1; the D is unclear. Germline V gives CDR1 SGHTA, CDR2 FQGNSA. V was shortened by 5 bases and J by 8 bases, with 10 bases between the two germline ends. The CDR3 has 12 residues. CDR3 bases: TGTGCCAGCAGCCCCGCCAAGTATGAGCAGTTCTTC. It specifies CASSPAKYEQFF.

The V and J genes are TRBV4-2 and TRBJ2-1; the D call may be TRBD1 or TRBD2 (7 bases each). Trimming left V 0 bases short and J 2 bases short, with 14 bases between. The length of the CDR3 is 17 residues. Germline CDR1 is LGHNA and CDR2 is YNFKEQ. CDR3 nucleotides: TGTGCCAGCAGCCAAGACAGGGGGGAGGGCCCCTACAATGAGCAGTTCTTC. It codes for CASSQDRGEGPYNEQFF.

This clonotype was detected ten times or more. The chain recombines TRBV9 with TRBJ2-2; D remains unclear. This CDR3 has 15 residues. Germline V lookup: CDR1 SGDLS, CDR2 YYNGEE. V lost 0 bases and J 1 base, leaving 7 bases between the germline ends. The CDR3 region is CASSVDGKNTGELFF. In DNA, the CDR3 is TGTGCCAGCAGCGTAGACGGCAAGAACACCGGGGAGCTGTTTTTT.

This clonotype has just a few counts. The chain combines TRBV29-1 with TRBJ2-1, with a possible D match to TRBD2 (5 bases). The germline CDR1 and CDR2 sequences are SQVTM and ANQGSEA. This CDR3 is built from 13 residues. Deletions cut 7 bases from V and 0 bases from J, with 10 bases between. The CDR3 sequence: CSGGLSSYNEQFF. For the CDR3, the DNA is TGCAGCGGAGGGCTTTCCTCCTACAATGAGCAGTTCTTC.

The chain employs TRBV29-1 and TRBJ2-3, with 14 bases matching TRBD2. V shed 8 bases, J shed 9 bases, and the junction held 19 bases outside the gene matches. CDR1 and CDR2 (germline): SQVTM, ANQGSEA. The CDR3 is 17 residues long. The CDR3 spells CSPRDTGTSGRPWTQYF. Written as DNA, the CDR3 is TGCAGCCCGAGGGACACTGGGACTAGCGGGAGACCGTGGACGCAGTATTTT.

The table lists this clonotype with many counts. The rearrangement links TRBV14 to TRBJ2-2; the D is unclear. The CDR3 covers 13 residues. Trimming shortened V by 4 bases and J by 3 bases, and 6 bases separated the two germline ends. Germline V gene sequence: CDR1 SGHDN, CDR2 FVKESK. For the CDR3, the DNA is TGTGCCAGCAGCCTAACACACACCGGGGAGCTGTTTTTT. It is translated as CASSLTHTGELFF.